The 31 T cell receptor beta chains listed next were all sequenced from one sample in a study of blood T cell repertoires in COVID-19. Sequencing used immunoSEQ multiplex PCR; TCRdb keeps in-frame clones, though not all of them. The sample lists fewer than 300,000 clones, around 80% occurring once. What was sequenced was peripheral blood. The receptors here all came from a man older than 75 with acute or convalescent COVID-19.

In this sample, this clone turned up a few times. This chain connects TRBV10-3 to TRBJ2-7, with TRBD1 identical over 7 bases. CDR1 ENHRY and CDR2 SYGVKD come from the germline V gene. CDR3 length: 14 residues. V lost 3 bases and J lost 2; bases outside the gene matches: 4. The CDR3 region is CAISDRDSTYEQYF. The CDR3 DNA reads as TGTGCCATCAGTGACCGGGACAGTACCTACGAGCAGTACTTC.

The CDR3 region has the DNA TGTGCCAGCAGTAAAGGGGCCTTGAGTGAAAAACTGTTTTTT. This gives the protein CASSKGALSEKLFF. The chain employs TRBV2 and TRBJ1-4; D possibly corresponds to TRBD1 (5 bases). Germline V gene data show CDR1 as SNHLY and CDR2 as FYNNEI. V lost 5 bases and J lost 7, with 14 bases in between. The CDR3 contains 14 residues.

The CDR3: CASSVLQGKMNEQFF. Here the CDR3 DNA reads TGCGCCAGCAGCGTGCTACAGGGGAAGATGAATGAGCAGTTCTTC. V gene TRBV5-1 combines with J gene TRBJ2-1; 7 bases agree with TRBD1. Germline trimming cut 4 bases from V and 7 bases from J; bases unmatched to any gene: 11. This CDR3 region has 15 residues. Germline values: CDR1 SGHRS, CDR2 YFSETQ.

The chain links TRBV10-1 to TRBJ2-7; maybe TRBD2 (5 bases). The CDR3 length is 16 residues. Germline loops: CDR1 WNHNN, CDR2 SYGVQD (reference sequence). V was pared by 5 bases and J by 2 bases, with 19 bases between. The CDR3 nucleotides are TGCGCCAGCAGTCCCGTCGCCGGGATTTCAACCTACGAGCAGTACTTC. Translated, it gives CASSPVAGISTYEQYF.

The chain links TRBV5-4 to TRBJ2-5; 9 bases are a match to TRBD1. V was clipped by 4 bases and J by 2 bases; unmatched bases: 6. Germline values: CDR1 SGHNT, CDR2 YYREEE (reference sequence). The CDR3 contains 15 residues. The CDR3: CASSLGDRAQETQYF. The CDR3 nucleotides read TGTGCCAGCAGCCTCGGGGACAGGGCGCAAGAGACCCAGTACTTC.

This chain uses TRBV18 with TRBJ1-6, with a tentative D call TRBD1 (5 bases). This CDR3 comprises 14 residues. The germline CDR1 and CDR2 sequences are KGHSH and LQKENI. Trimming removed 3 bases from V and 7 bases from J, with 10 bases in between. CDR3 bases: TGTGCCAGCTCACCGGCAGGACAAAATTCACCCCTCCACTTT. It codes for CASSPAGQNSPLHF.

This clone was seen only once. The rearrangement links TRBV5-1 to TRBJ2-3; D is perhaps TRBD1 (6 bases). The CDR3 extends over 14 amino acids. CDR1 and CDR2 from the germline V gene are SGHRS and YFSETQ. Trimming cost V 7 bases and J 0 bases, with 12 bases left between them. The CDR3 DNA reads TGCGCCAGCGGAAGCGGACAGAGCACAGATACGCAGTATTTT. Translation: CASGSGQSTDTQYF.

This clone is a singleton in its sample. The chain is built from TRBV4-1 and TRBJ2-1, with 9 bases that match TRBD2. Germline V lookup: CDR1 MGHRA, CDR2 YSYEKL. The CDR3 runs to 17 residues. Germline trimming cut 1 base from V and 5 bases from J; bases unmatched to any gene: 9. CDR3 amino acids: CASSQVGASGTNNEQFF. The CDR3 DNA follows: TGCGCCAGCAGCCAAGTCGGGGCTAGCGGGACAAACAATGAGCAGTTCTTC.

The chain couples TRBV2 to TRBJ1-1, with 8 bases fitting TRBD1. After removal of 2 bases from V and 7 bases from J, the junction contained 9 bases not matched to a gene. CDR3 length: 15 residues. The V gene's germline CDR1 is SNHLY and CDR2 FYNNEI. In DNA, the CDR3 is TGTGCCAGCAGTGAACAAGGACAGGGAGGGGGTGAAGCTTTCTTT. Its translation is CASSEQGQGGGEAFF.

The rearrangement joins TRBV5-1 to TRBJ2-7; 10 bases align to TRBD1. The CDR3 consists of 14 residues. The germline V gene has CDR1 SGHRS and CDR2 YFSETQ. With V trimmed by 7 bases and J by 6 bases, 10 bases remained unmatched. The CDR3 bases are TGCGCCAGCGCCCACGGACAGGGGGGGTTCGAGCAGTACTTC. Its translation: CASAHGQGGFEQYF.

The CDR3 loop is CASRKRAGETQYF. The CDR3 nucleotides read TGTGCCAGTAGGAAAAGGGCGGGGGAGACCCAGTACTTC. This chain connects TRBV19 to TRBJ2-5, with a tentative D call TRBD2 (6 bases). CDR1 and CDR2 (germline): LNHDA, SQIVND (reference sequence). The CDR3 totals 13 residues. With 6 bases removed from V and 5 bases from J, the gap between germline ends came to 13 bases.

This clone was seen a few times. The CDR3 region has the DNA TGTGCCAGCAGGACTAGACAGGGTGGGCTTGAGTCTTCACCCCTCCACTTT. It specifies CASRTRQGGLESSPLHF. The chain uses TRBV7-9 and TRBJ1-6, with TRBD1 identical over 7 bases. Germline V gives CDR1 SEHNR, CDR2 FQNEAQ (reference sequence). The CDR3 runs 17 residues. The trim removed 6 bases at V and 9 bases at J, leaving 17 bases unmatched.

This clone appeared a single time. The genes are TRBV5-4 and TRBJ1-2; 8 nucleotides align to TRBD1. CDR3 size: 14 residues. After removal of 2 bases from V and 6 bases from J, the junction contained 6 bases not matched to a gene. The germline CDR1 and CDR2 sequences are SGHNT and YYREEE (reference sequence). Here the CDR3 DNA reads TGTGCCAGCAGCTTCGGACAGGGAGGAGATGGCTACACCTTC. Its protein product is CASSFGQGGDGYTF.

This clone was counted between two and nine times. The chain uses TRBV6-5 and TRBJ1-6, with 12 bases that match TRBD1. The CDR3 runs 15 residues. The junction had 8 bases not matched to a gene; V was cut back by 7 bases and J by 10 bases. Per the germline V gene, CDR1 is MNHEY and CDR2 is SVGAGI. The CDR3 spells CASTAWDRGHSPLHF. The CDR3, as DNA: TGTGCCAGCACCGCCTGGGACAGGGGGCACTCACCCCTCCACTTT.

V is TRBV5-1 and J is TRBJ1-3, with D possibly matching TRBD1 (6 bases). This CDR3 contains 15 residues. Germline CDR1 and CDR2: SGHRS and YFSETQ. V lost 1 base and J 4 bases, leaving 12 bases between the germline ends. The DNA of the CDR3 is TGCGCCAGCAGCTTGAATGGGGGCAACGGAAACACCATATATTTT. It is translated as CASSLNGGNGNTIYF.

The CDR3 DNA follows: TGTGCCAGCAGGGAGACAGGGTGGAACACTGAAGCTTTCTTT. Translating it yields CASRETGWNTEAFF. The J gene is TRBJ1-1, the V gene TRBV6-5; 7 nucleotides line up with TRBD1. Germline assignment: CDR1 MNHEY and CDR2 SVGAGI. The length of the CDR3 is 14 residues. V shed 6 bases, J shed 1 base, and the junction held 5 bases outside the gene matches.

V gene TRBV28 combines with J gene TRBJ1-6; maybe TRBD1 (6 bases). Trimming stripped 2 bases from V and 7 bases from J, with 12 bases between. From germline, CDR1 is MDHEN and CDR2 SYDVKM. The CDR3 spans 15 residues. The CDR3 reads CASSLVTGWNSPLHF. DNA for the CDR3: TGTGCCAGCAGTTTAGTAACAGGGTGGAATTCACCCCTCCACTTT. Looking up the rest from reference TRBV28 and TRBJ1-6 gives the full variable domain: DVKVTQSSRYLVKRTGEKVFLECVQDMDHENMFWYRQDPGLGLRLIYFSYDVKMKEKGDIPEGYSVSREKKERFSLILESASTNQTSMYLCASSLVTGWNSPLHFGNGTRLTVT.

V and J are TRBV6-6 and TRBJ2-6; D remains ambiguous. Germline values: CDR1 MNHNY, CDR2 SVGAGI (reference sequence). The CDR3 covers 12 residues. CDR3 DNA: TGTGCATCCGGTTCTGGGGCCAACGTCCTGACTTTC. Amino acid sequence: CASGSGANVLTF.

This rearrangement joins TRBV6-5 to TRBJ1-6; tentative D call: TRBD1 (5 bases). Per germline, CDR1 MNHEY and CDR2 SVGAGI. The CDR3 has 14 amino acids. V dropped 0 bases and J dropped 11 bases, with 11 bases sitting between them. Here the CDR3 reads CASSYSTKGPPLHF. The CDR3 DNA reads TGTGCCAGCAGTTACTCGACGAAGGGGCCACCCCTCCACTTT.

The chain carries TRBV5-4 and TRBJ1-4; D uncertain. Germline V gene lookup returns CDR1 SGHNT and CDR2 YYREEE (reference sequence). This CDR3 spans 13 amino acids. The V end lost 3 bases, the J end lost 8 bases, and 11 bases lay between the germline ends. CDR3 amino acids: CASSSGLGEKLFF. The CDR3 DNA sequence: TGTGCCAGCAGCTCCGGACTGGGAGAAAAACTGTTTTTT.

This chain joins TRBV20-1 and TRBJ2-7; the match to TRBD2 covers 7 bases. The CDR3 has 14 amino acids. V dropped 3 bases and J dropped 0; count of bases not matched to a gene: 5. CDR1 and CDR2 (germline): DFQATT, SNEGSKA (reference sequence). The CDR3 protein is CSASVSGFSYEQYF. Written as DNA, the CDR3 is TGCAGTGCTAGTGTTAGCGGGTTCTCCTACGAGCAGTACTTC.

V usage is TRBV28 and J usage is TRBJ1-1; 8 bases are a match to TRBD1. V shed 7 bases, J shed 7 bases, and the junction held 11 bases outside the gene matches. Germline CDR1 is MDHEN and CDR2 is SYDVKM. The CDR3 spans 14 residues. CDR3 coding DNA: TGTGCCAGCACCTACCGGGACAGGCTCGGTGAAGCTTTCTTT. It is translated as CASTYRDRLGEAFF.

Here the CDR3 reads CASSGGLAAAIGELFF. For the CDR3, the DNA is TGTGCCAGCAGCGGGGGACTAGCGGCGGCGATTGGGGAGCTGTTTTTT. The chain employs TRBV5-5 and TRBJ2-2, with 11 bases that match TRBD2. V was pared by 4 bases and J by 8 bases, with 10 bases of the junction left unmatched. The length of the CDR3 is 16 residues. Germline CDR1 SGHKS, CDR2 YYEKEE (reference sequence).

The chain has TRBV2 and TRBJ1-1; tentative D call: TRBD1 (6 bases). CDR1 is SNHLY and CDR2 is FYNNEI in the germline V gene. V was cut by 8 bases and J by 5 bases, with 18 bases left in between. The CDR3 runs to 14 residues. The CDR3 loop is CASGGRWESTEAFF. Here the CDR3 DNA reads TGTGCCAGCGGGGGCAGGTGGGAGAGTACTGAAGCTTTCTTT.

The V gene is TRBV5-5, the J gene TRBJ2-3, with D perhaps matching TRBD1 (5 bases). The CDR3 sequence is 14 residues long. The V gene lost 5 bases and the J gene lost 6 bases, with 16 bases spanning the gap. Germline-derived CDR1 and CDR2 are SGHKS and YYEKEE (reference sequence). CDR3 protein: CASSPGAVGDTQYF. In nucleotides, the CDR3 is TGTGCCAGCAGTCCTGGGGCGGTCGGCGATACGCAGTATTTT. The full variable domain, completed using reference TRBV5-5 and TRBJ2-3, is DAGVTQSPTHLIKTRGQQVTLRCSPISGHKSVSWYQQVLGQGPQFIFQYYEKEERGRGNFPDRFSARQFPNYSSELNVNALLLGDSALYLCASSPGAVGDTQYFGPGTRLTVL.

This chain joins TRBV7-8 and TRBJ1-6; possible D gene TRBD1, 6 bases. Trimming shortened V by 3 bases and J by 6 bases, and 15 bases separated the two germline ends. The CDR3 has 16 residues. Germline V lookup: CDR1 SGHVS, CDR2 FQNEAQ. The CDR3: CASSLGAQGFNSPLHF. CDR3 DNA sequence: TGTGCCAGCAGCTTGGGGGCCCAGGGGTTTAATTCACCCCTCCACTTT.

This chain links TRBV5-1 with TRBJ1-1; possible D gene TRBD1, 6 bases. Trimming removed 5 bases at V and 6 bases at J, with 17 bases between. The CDR3 totals 14 residues. Germline V lookup: CDR1 SGHRS, CDR2 YFSETQ. The DNA of the CDR3 is TGCGCCAGCAGAATTACCTGGGACAATTCTGAAGCTTTCTTT. It encodes CASRITWDNSEAFF.

V is TRBV5-1 and J is TRBJ2-5, with 9 positions matching TRBD1. The V and J ends lost 3 bases and 10 bases, in that order; junction bases with no gene match: 19. This CDR3 is built from 17 residues. CDR1 and CDR2 (germline): SGHRS, YFSETQ. CDR3 nucleotides: TGCGCCAGCAGCTCTTTATCCGGGACAGGGCCTTACGAGGGCCAGTACTTC. It encodes CASSSLSGTGPYEGQYF. Using reference TRBV5-1 and TRBJ2-5 for the parts outside the CDR3, the full variable domain is KAGVTQTPRYLIKTRGQQVTLSCSPISGHRSVSWYQQTPGQGLQFLFEYFSETQRNKGNFPGRFSGRQFSNSRSEMNVSTLELGDSALYLCASSSLSGTGPYEGQYFGPGTRLLVL.

This chain connects TRBV28 to TRBJ2-5, with TRBD1 as a possible D gene (7 bases). CDR3 length: 19 residues. Deletions cut 3 bases from V and 5 bases from J, with 28 bases between. The germline V gene encodes CDR1 MDHEN and CDR2 SYDVKM. The chain's CDR3 is CASSFGFGQGGFGQETQYF. In nucleotides, the CDR3 is TGTGCCAGCAGTTTCGGGTTCGGCCAGGGGGGATTTGGGCAGGAGACCCAGTACTTC.

The chain combines TRBV5-1 with TRBJ2-2, with D hard to call. Germline V gene sequence: CDR1 SGHRS, CDR2 YFSETQ. Trimming removed 3 bases from V and 4 bases from J, with 19 bases in between. This CDR3 is built from 17 residues. The CDR3 DNA follows: TGCGCCAGCAGCTCGAACGTTCAGGCCCAGTCCACCGGGGAGCTGTTTTTT. Translation gives CASSSNVQAQSTGELFF.

The rearrangement joins TRBV28 to TRBJ2-7; D might be TRBD1 (6 bases). This CDR3 is 11 amino acids long. In germline, CDR1 is MDHEN, CDR2 SYDVKM. Between the trimmed V and J ends, which lost 6 bases and 4 bases, there was a span of 7 bases. In nucleotides, the CDR3 is TGTGCCAGCAGACAGGGATACGAGCAGTACTTC. Translating gives CASRQGYEQYF.